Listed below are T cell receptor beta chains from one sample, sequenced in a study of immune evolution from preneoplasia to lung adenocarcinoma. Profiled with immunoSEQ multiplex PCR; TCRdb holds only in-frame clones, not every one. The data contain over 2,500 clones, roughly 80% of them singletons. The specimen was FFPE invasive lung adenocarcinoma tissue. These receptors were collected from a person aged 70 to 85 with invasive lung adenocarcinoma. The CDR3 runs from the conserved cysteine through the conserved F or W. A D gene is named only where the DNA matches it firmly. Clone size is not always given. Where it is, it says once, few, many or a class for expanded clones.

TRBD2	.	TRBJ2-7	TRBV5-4	CASSSKLPGTSGVLQDF	TGTGCCAGCAGCTCAAAACTTCCCGGGACTAGCGGGGTCCTACAGGACTTC
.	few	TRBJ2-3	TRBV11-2	CASSLGAASTDTQYF	TGTGCCAGCAGCTTAGGGGCGGCTAGCACAGATACGCAGTATTTT
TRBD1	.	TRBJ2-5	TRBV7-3	CASSLSGTGRETQYF	TGTGCCAGCAGCTTATCGGGGACAGGGAGGGAGACCCAGTACTTC
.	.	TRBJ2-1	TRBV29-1	CSVDRRGYNEQFF	TGCAGCGTTGACCGCAGGGGATACAATGAGCAGTTCTTC
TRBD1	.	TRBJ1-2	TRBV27	CASSTQGANYGYTF	TGTGCCAGCAGTACACAGGGGGCCAACTATGGCTACACCTTC
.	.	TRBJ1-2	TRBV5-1	CASSPQGYGYTF	TGCGCCAGCAGCCCACAGGGATATGGCTACACCTTC
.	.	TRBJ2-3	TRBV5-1	CASSSDESTDTQYF	TGCGCCAGCAGCTCGGACGAGAGCACAGATACGCAGTATTTT
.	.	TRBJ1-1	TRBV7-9	CASSLAGSNTEAFF	TGTGCCAGCAGCTTAGCTGGATCGAACACTGAAGCTTTCTTT
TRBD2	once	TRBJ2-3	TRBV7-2	CASSWGGTDTQYF	TGTGCCAGCAGCTGGGGGGGGACAGATACGCAGTATTTT
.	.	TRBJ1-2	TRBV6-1	CASSEIWGADGYTF	TGTGCCAGCAGTGAAATATGGGGGGCGGATGGCTACACCTTC
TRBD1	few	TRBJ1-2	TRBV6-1	CASVADPGTVSGYTF	TGTGCCAGCGTTGCAGATCCCGGGACAGTCTCGGGCTACACCTTC
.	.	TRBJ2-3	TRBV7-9	CASSPAGYTDTQYF	TGTGCCAGCAGCCCCGCCGGGTACACAGATACGCAGTATTTT
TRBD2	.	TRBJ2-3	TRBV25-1	CASSDSGRADTQYF	TGTGCCAGCAGTGATAGCGGGAGGGCAGATACGCAGTATTTT
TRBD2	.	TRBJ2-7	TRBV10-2	CASGAGGTPYEQYF	TGCGCCAGCGGAGCGGGAGGTACGCCCTACGAGCAGTACTTC
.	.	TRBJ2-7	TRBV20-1	CSATRGYEQYF	TGCAGTGCTACCAGAGGGTACGAGCAGTACTTC
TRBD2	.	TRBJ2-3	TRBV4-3	CASSSRTSGRGGDTQYF	TGCGCCAGCAGCTCCCGGACTAGCGGGAGGGGTGGAGATACGCAGTATTTT
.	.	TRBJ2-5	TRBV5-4	CASSLGWEETQYF	TGTGCCAGCAGTCTGGGGTGGGAAGAGACCCAGTACTTC
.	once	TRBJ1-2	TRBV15	CATSRDTKKGYTF	TGTGCCACCAGCAGAGATACAAAGAAAGGCTACACCTTC
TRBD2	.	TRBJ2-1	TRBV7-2	CASSLGTSGYNEQFF	TGTGCCAGCAGCTTGGGGACTAGCGGATACAATGAGCAGTTCTTC
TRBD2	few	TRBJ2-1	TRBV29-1	CSVEHASGIYNEQFF	TGCAGCGTTGAACACGCTAGCGGGATTTACAATGAGCAGTTCTTC
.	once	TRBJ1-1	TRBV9	CASSVAGGSQTAFF	TGTGCCAGCAGCGTAGCTGGCGGGTCCCAGACAGCTTTCTTT
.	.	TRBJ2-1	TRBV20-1	CSAGLNEQFF	TGCAGTGCTGGACTAAATGAGCAGTTCTTC
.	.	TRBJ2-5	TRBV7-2	CASSSTPGRYQETQYF	TGTGCCAGCAGCTCAACCCCGGGACGTTACCAAGAGACCCAGTACTTC
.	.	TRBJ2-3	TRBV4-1	CASSQEEGRDTQYF	TGCGCCAGCAGCCAAGAGGAGGGGAGGGATACGCAGTATTTT